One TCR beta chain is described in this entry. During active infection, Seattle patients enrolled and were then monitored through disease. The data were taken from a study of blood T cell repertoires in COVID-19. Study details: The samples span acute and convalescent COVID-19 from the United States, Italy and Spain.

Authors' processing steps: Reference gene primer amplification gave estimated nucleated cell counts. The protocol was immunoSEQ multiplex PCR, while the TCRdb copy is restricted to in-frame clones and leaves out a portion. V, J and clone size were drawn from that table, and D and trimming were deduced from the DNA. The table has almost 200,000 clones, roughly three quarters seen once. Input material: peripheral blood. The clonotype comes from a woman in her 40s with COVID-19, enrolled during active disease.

CDR3 region: CASSKNREHSSPLHF. Written as DNA, the CDR3 is TGTGCCAGCAGCAAAAACAGGGAGCACAGTTCACCCCTCCACTTT. The chain has TRBV7-2 and TRBJ1-6, with a weak D call TRBD1 (6 bases). The germline V gene encodes CDR1 SGHTA and CDR2 FQGNSA. CDR3 length: 15 amino acids. The V end was cut by 5 bases, the J end by 9 bases, with 17 bases between.